This T cell receptor beta chain was recorded in a study of shared clonotypes between healthy human individuals. For the study at large: Donors had three CD4 naive, three CD4 memory, two CD8 naive and one CD8 memory plate apiece.

The CDR3 consists of 18 residues. J lost 4 bases, V lost 0 bases, and 10 bases had no gene match. Germline lookup yields CDR1 MGHRA and CDR2 YSYEKL. Produced via immunoSEQ multiplex PCR; TCRdb's table is partial and in-frame only. The sample includes about 960,000 clones, approximately 76% seen only once; the top ten take 1.5%. The study drew its donors from healthy HIV-negative adults without recent acute infections or vaccinations. Among the donors, all were Caucasian adults who lived in Nashville, Tennessee. CD4+ cells yielded CD45RA+ naive and CD45RA-negative memory subsets. V is TRBV4-1 and J is TRBJ2-1; 9 bases align to TRBD2. The sequence came from a man in his late teens or twenties in good health. The specimen sequenced was memory CD4+ T cells sorted from blood. Subset defined: CD45RA-negative fraction. The CDR3 is CASSQDLSGAGGYNEQFF. CDR3 DNA: TGCGCCAGCAGCCAAGATCTTTCAGGAGCGGGGGGTTACAATGAGCAGTTCTTC.